One T cell receptor beta chain is described in this entry. Its target is not known. This specimen belongs to a study of shared clonotypes between healthy human individuals. Points from the study as a whole: As a rule, naive subsets had a larger estimated richness than memory subsets.

Germline loops: CDR1 MDHEN, CDR2 SYDVKM. With 5 bases removed from V and 4 bases from J, the gap between germline ends came to 21 bases. There are 17 residues in the CDR3. Genomic DNA belonging to each subset was distributed in equal measure over several immunoSEQ plates. Generated by immunoSEQ multiplex PCR, the TCRdb table keeps only in-frame clones and is missing some. Among 1,100,000 or so clones listed, 70% to 80% were seen once. The clonotype comes from a man in his late teens or twenties in good health. Some clones in this sample may be carry-over from other donors' samples. The gene calls are TRBV28 and TRBJ1-5; possible D gene TRBD1, 5 bases. Material: memory CD4+ T cells from PBMCs. Subset reported: CD45RA-negative fraction. The chain's CDR3 is CASSPLQGRKRNQPQHF. The CDR3 DNA follows: TGTGCCAGCAGTCCCCTTCAGGGACGGAAACGTAATCAGCCCCAGCATTTT.